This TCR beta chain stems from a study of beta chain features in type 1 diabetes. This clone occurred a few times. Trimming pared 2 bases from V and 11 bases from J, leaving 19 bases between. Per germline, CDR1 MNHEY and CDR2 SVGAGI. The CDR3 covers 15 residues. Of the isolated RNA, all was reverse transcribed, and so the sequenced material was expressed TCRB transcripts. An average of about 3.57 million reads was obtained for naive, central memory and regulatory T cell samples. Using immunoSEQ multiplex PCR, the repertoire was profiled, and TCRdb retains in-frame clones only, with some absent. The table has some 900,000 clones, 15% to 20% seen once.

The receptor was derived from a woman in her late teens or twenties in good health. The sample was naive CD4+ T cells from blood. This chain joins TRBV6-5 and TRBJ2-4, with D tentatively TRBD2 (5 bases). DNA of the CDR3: TGTGCCAGCAGTTACACCACCGGGATCGGGGTCGTTCAGTACTTC. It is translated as CASSYTTGIGVVQYF.